This T cell receptor (beta chain) stems from a study of blood T cell repertoires in COVID-19. Overall study: Acute and convalescent COVID-19 samples came from the United States, Italy and Spain. Sources were T cells, B-cell-depleted T cells, or PBMCs; the material itself was cDNA or gDNA.

The junction had 12 bases not matched to a gene; V was cut back by 4 bases and J by 7 bases. The CDR3 contains 17 residues. Per germline, CDR1 LNHDA and CDR2 SQIVND (reference sequence). In the authors' methods: Nucleated cell counts were estimated from reference gene primer amplification. Profiled with immunoSEQ multiplex PCR; TCRdb holds only in-frame clones, not every one. The V and J calls and clone size are taken from that table; D and trimming were inferred from the DNA. The sample lists over 95,000 clones; 81% were seen once. This chain connects TRBV19 to TRBJ1-5, with 11 bases lining up with TRBD1. The sequencing sample was made of peripheral blood. This TCR was sampled from a human donor in a cohort sampled during active COVID-19. CDR3 coding DNA: TGTGCCAGTAGTACGCCCTCCGGACAGGGGGCCGAGCAGCCCCAGCATTTT. Protein product: CASSTPSGQGAEQPQHF.